The rows below give T cell receptor beta chains drawn from one sample of a study of Ad26.COV2.S vaccination and SARS-CoV-2 variants. The data were produced by immunoSEQ multiplex PCR, yet TCRdb's version contains in-frame clones alone and is incomplete. The table includes more than 150,000 clones, 70% to 90% detected once. Sequencing was performed on peripheral blood, taken after recovery from COVID-19. Source of these receptors: a human donor who had recovered from COVID-19. CDR3s include the opening cysteine and the closing phenylalanine or tryptophan. Fields, in order: D gene, J gene, V gene, clone size, CDR3 DNA, CDR3 protein. D genes are given only for firm matches. Clone size is given for some rows only: seen once, a few or many times, or a class if the clone is expanded.

- TRBJ2-7 TRBV15 once TGTGCCACCAGCAGAGATCCTAGCCGCCCCTACGAGCAGTACTTC CATSRDPSRPYEQYF
TRBD2 TRBJ2-7 TRBV2 - TGTGCCAGCACCTCTAGCGGGGGGGTACTCTACGAGCAGTACTTC CASTSSGGVLYEQYF
TRBD1 TRBJ2-1 TRBV19 - TGTGCCAGTAGTGCCCCCCGGGACAGGGGACTTTACAATGAGCAGTTCTTC CASSAPRDRGLYNEQFF
- TRBJ1-3 TRBV9 - TGTGCCAGCAGCGTAGGCTCGTGGGGGTCGAAAAACACCATATATTTT CASSVGSWGSKNTIYF
- TRBJ1-3 TRBV2 - TGTGCCAGCAGTGGCGACAGTCCTGGAAACACCATATATTTT CASSGDSPGNTIYF
- TRBJ1-3 TRBV18 - TGTGCCAGCTCACCACTCGGCATGAGAAACACCATATATTTT CASSPLGMRNTIYF
- TRBJ1-2 TRBV6-1 - TGTGCCAGCAGTGAAGCGGGAGGGCATGGCTACACCTTC CASSEAGGHGYTF
- TRBJ1-3 TRBV6-5 - TGTGCCAGCAGTTTGGGACCTACCTCGGACACCATATATTTT CASSLGPTSDTIYF
- TRBJ1-5 TRBV18 - TGTGCCAGCTCAGGGGTCGGGCCGAATAGCAATCAGCCCCAGCATTTT CASSGVGPNSNQPQHF
- TRBJ2-5 TRBV7-3 - TGTGCCAGCAGCTTAAACAACCTGGGGACCCAGTACTTC CASSLNNLGTQYF
- TRBJ2-3 TRBV7-2 - TGTGCCAGCAGCTTTTGGGGGGCCCGGGCAGATACGCAGTATTTT CASSFWGARADTQYF
- TRBJ2-7 TRBV19 - TGTGCCAGTAGTATGTTGAGCAGGTTCTACGAGCAGTACTTC CASSMLSRFYEQYF
- TRBJ1-1 TRBV5-4 - TGTGCCAGCAGCTTGGGACAGGTGGGAGCTTTCTTT CASSLGQVGAFF
TRBD1 TRBJ1-6 TRBV5-6 - TGTGCCAGCAGCCAAACAGGGGGTAGTTCACCCCTCCACTTT CASSQTGGSSPLHF
TRBD2 TRBJ2-1 TRBV5-8 - TGTGCCAGCAGCTTGGGGACTAGCGGGGGGGCCAGCTCCTACAATGAGCAGTTCTTC CASSLGTSGGASSYNEQFF